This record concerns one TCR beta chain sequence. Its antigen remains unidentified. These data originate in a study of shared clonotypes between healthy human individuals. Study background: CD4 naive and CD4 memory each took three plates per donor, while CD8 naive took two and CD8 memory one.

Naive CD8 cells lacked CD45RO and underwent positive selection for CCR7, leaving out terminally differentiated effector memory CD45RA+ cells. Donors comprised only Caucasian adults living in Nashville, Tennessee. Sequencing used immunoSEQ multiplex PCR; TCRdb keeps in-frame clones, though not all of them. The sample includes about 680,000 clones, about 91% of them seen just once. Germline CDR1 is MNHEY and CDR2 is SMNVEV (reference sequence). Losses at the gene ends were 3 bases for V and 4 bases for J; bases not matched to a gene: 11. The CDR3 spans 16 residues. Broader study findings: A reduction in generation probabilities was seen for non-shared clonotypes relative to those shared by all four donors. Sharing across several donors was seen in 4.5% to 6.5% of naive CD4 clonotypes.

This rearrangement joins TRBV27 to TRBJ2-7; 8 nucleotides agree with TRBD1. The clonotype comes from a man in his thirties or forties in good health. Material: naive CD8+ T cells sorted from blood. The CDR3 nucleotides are TGTGCCAGCAGTTTGTCGACAGGGGAACTACAATACGAGCAGTACTTC. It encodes CASSLSTGELQYEQYF.